This TCR beta chain was retrieved from a study of T cells in Graves' hyperthyroidism and ophthalmopathy. Comments on this clonotype: What it recognizes is unknown.

Study-level points and caveats: The blood repertoire included most of the expanded thyroid clonotypes above 0.001.

The CDR3 consists of 14 residues. Germline values: CDR1 SGHAT, CDR2 FQNNGV. V shed 4 bases and J shed 5 bases, with 14 bases lying between them. Ophthalmopathy cases met thresholds of Clinical Activity Score at least 3, NOSPECS grade at least 4 and duration under 3 months. TCR beta CDR3 region amplification was performed from RNA transcripts. First-round RT-PCR with HTBI primers amplified the TCR CDR3 region. TCRdb re-called the multiplex PCR reads through MiXCR, storing one row per CDR3 protein. The table records about 520,000 distinct CDR3 sequences, around a quarter of them present only once. The sequencing input was blood. The TCR was taken from a woman aged 30 to 39 with Graves' ophthalmopathy. V and J are TRBV11-2 and TRBJ1-1, with D perhaps matching TRBD1 (6 bases). The CDR3 loop is CASSSQQGGTEAFF. The CDR3 region has the DNA TGTGCCAGCAGCTCTCAACAGGGTGGAACTGAAGCTTTCTTT.